These 24 T cell receptor beta chains came from one sample sequenced in a study of T-cell memory formation after mild COVID-19. A single record per CDR3 protein comes from TCRdb applying MiXCR to the 5' RACE reads. There are around 340,000 distinct CDR3 sequences in the sample; 13% to 15% occur only once, and roughly 22% lies in the top ten. The sequenced material came from PBMCs or a T cell subset sorted from them (not recorded which). The receptors derive from a man between 18 and 35 years old who had mild COVID-19 (a few samples of this study predate the infection). Cell type and time point are not known.

This clonotype came up a few times. The V call is TRBV4-2, the J call TRBJ2-5; D could derive from TRBD1 or TRBD2 (5 bases each). The CDR3 contains 18 residues. CDR1 is LGHNA and CDR2 is YNFKEQ in the germline V gene. V was trimmed by 4 bases and J by 5 bases, leaving 26 bases between them. The CDR3 loop reads CASSRNSRRWGSEETQYF. As DNA, the CDR3 is TGTGCCAGCAGCCGTAATTCCCGCAGATGGGGGAGTGAGGAGACCCAGTACTTC.

This clonotype was counted a few times. The chain carries TRBV30 and TRBJ1-2; TRBD1 might be the D (5 bases). The CDR3 length is 11 residues. V was trimmed by 2 bases and J by 8 bases, leaving 9 bases between them. Germline V CDR1 and CDR2: GTSNPN, SVGIG (reference sequence). In DNA, the CDR3 is TGTGCCTGGAGTAAGGGGATGGGCTACACCTTC. Encoded protein: CAWSKGMGYTF.

The chain employs TRBV5-1 and TRBJ2-1; maybe TRBD1 (6 bases). Germline assignment: CDR1 SGHRS and CDR2 YFSETQ. Deletions cut 4 bases from V and 8 bases from J, with 16 bases between. This CDR3 contains 14 residues. In nucleotides, the CDR3 is TGCGCCAGCAGCGCCGGGACACTTGGCGATGAGCAGTTCTTC. This encodes CASSAGTLGDEQFF.

The genes are TRBV7-2 and TRBJ2-5, with no clear D. The germline V gene encodes CDR1 SGHTA and CDR2 FQGNSA. The CDR3 length is 11 residues. Trimming removed 6 bases from V and 6 bases from J, with 8 bases in between. The CDR3 loop is CASSPTKTQYF. CDR3 coding DNA: TGTGCCAGCAGTCCCACGAAGACCCAGTACTTC.

This clonotype has just a few counts. V gene TRBV19 combines with J gene TRBJ1-2; D ambiguous. Between the trimmed V and J ends, which lost 5 bases and 3 bases, there was a span of 10 bases. Germline values: CDR1 LNHDA, CDR2 SQIVND (reference sequence). This CDR3 spans 13 amino acids. In nucleotides, the CDR3 is TGTGCCAGTAGTCCGGGGATGGACTATGGCTACACCTTC. This translates into CASSPGMDYGYTF.

The table lists this clonotype with a few counts. The rearrangement links TRBV4-2 to TRBJ2-2, with 8 nucleotides matching TRBD2. Germline-derived CDR1 and CDR2 are LGHNA and YNFKEQ. The CDR3 has 16 residues. V shed 4 bases and J 5 bases; nucleotides not matched to a gene: 9. The CDR3 loop reads CASSPSPTGGTGELFF. In nucleotides, the CDR3 is TGTGCCAGCAGCCCATCCCCCACGGGAGGGACCGGGGAGCTGTTTTTT.

The V and J genes are TRBV6-2 or TRBV6-3 and TRBJ2-2, with unresolved D. The CDR3 runs 13 residues. From germline, CDR1 is MNHEY and CDR2 SVGEGT. V lost 11 bases, J lost 1 base, and 11 bases lay in between. CDR3 in DNA: TGTGCCTGCGCGGTACTGAACACCGGGGAGCTGTTTTTT. This codes for CACAVLNTGELFF.

This clonotype has more than one count but fewer than ten. This chain joins TRBV5-4 and TRBJ2-3; 7 nucleotides align to TRBD1. The CDR3 runs 14 residues. V shed 5 bases and J 0 bases; nucleotides not matched to a gene: 3. CDR1 is SGHNT, CDR2 YYREEE, per germline (reference sequence). DNA for the CDR3: TGTGCCAGCAGGTTGACAGGGAGCACAGATACGCAGTATTTT. This encodes CASRLTGSTDTQYF.

This clonotype has more than one count but fewer than ten. The rearrangement links TRBV6-5 to TRBJ1-5; D unresolved. The CDR3 loop spans 15 amino acids. Trimming left V 5 bases short and J 1 base short, with 12 bases between. Germline loops: CDR1 MNHEY, CDR2 SVGAGI. This CDR3 is CASSRTSSSNQPQHF. CDR3 DNA sequence: TGTGCCAGCAGTCGTACCTCCTCCAGCAATCAGCCCCAGCATTTT.

This clonotype has only a few counts. The chain has TRBV6-2 or TRBV6-3 and TRBJ1-2, with D maybe TRBD1 (5 bases). Deletions cut 5 bases from V and 5 bases from J, with 15 bases between. This CDR3 is built from 14 residues. Germline V gene lookup returns CDR1 MNHEY and CDR2 SVGEGT. The CDR3 DNA reads as TGTGCCAGCAGTAATCCGGGGGAGTGGTATGGCTACACCTTC. Residues: CASSNPGEWYGYTF.

This clonotype was found a few times. The chain combines TRBV5-1 with TRBJ2-3; no firm D call. CDR1 and CDR2 from the germline V gene are SGHRS and YFSETQ. The CDR3 has 15 amino acids. Trimming took off 0 bases at V and 3 bases at J, with 11 bases between the two ends. CDR3 sequence: CASSLDGVGTDTQYF. The CDR3 DNA reads TGCGCCAGCAGCTTGGACGGAGTTGGGACAGATACGCAGTATTTT.

The chain uses TRBV7-9 and TRBJ1-1, with TRBD1 as a possible D gene (6 bases). The CDR3 has 13 amino acids. V was clipped by 6 bases and J by 8 bases, with 16 bases between them. Per germline, CDR1 SEHNR and CDR2 FQNEAQ (reference sequence). The CDR3 DNA follows: TGTGCCAGCAGTACCACAGGGTTAAAGGAAGCTTTCTTT. Protein sequence: CASSTTGLKEAFF. The full variable domain, rest sourced from reference TRBV7-9 and TRBJ1-1, is DTGVSQNPRHKITKRGQNVTFRCDPISEHNRLYWYRQTLGQGPEFLTYFQNEAQLEKSRLLSDRFSAERPKGSFSTLEIQRTEQGDSAMYLCASSTTGLKEAFFGQGTRLTVV.

There are a few counts of this clonotype. The chain has TRBV7-2 and TRBJ1-1; D is uncertain. Trimming took off 1 base at V and 10 bases at J, with 10 bases between the two ends. The CDR3 loop spans 12 amino acids. Germline values: CDR1 SGHTA, CDR2 FQGNSA. CDR3 sequence reads: CASSLGPRRAFF. CDR3 bases: TGTGCCAGCAGCTTAGGGCCACGAAGAGCTTTCTTT.

In this sample, this clonotype turned up a few times. V is TRBV20-1 and J is TRBJ2-3, with TRBD2 as a possible D gene (6 bases). CDR3 length: 16 residues. Germline V gives CDR1 DFQATT, CDR2 SNEGSKA (reference sequence). The V end lost 6 bases, the J end lost 2 bases, and 21 bases lay between the germline ends. The CDR3 sequence is CSAITGSTTLTDTQYF. CDR3 in DNA: TGCAGTGCCATAACCGGGAGCACAACCCTCACAGATACGCAGTATTTT.

The gene calls are TRBV5-8 and TRBJ1-5; 8 nucleotides agree with TRBD1. Trimming cost V 6 bases and J 2 bases; bases outside gene matches: 4. This CDR3 has 14 residues. Germline assignment: CDR1 SGHTS and CDR2 YDEGEE. The CDR3 nucleotides are TGTGCCAGCACGCCGGGACAGGGCAATCAGCCCCAGCATTTT. This gives the protein CASTPGQGNQPQHF.

This clonotype was found a few times. The J gene is TRBJ2-3, the V gene TRBV20-1; 9 nucleotides match TRBD2. Trimming cost V 3 bases and J 1 base; bases outside gene matches: 2. Germline CDR1 reads DFQATT; CDR2 reads SNEGSKA (reference sequence). The CDR3 runs 14 residues. The CDR3 reads CSASGTSRTDTQYF. CDR3 nucleotides: TGCAGTGCTAGTGGGACTAGCCGCACAGATACGCAGTATTTT.

This clonotype was observed a few times. The chain recombines TRBV2 with TRBJ1-1; D is possibly TRBD1 (6 bases). CDR3 size: 12 residues. Per the germline V gene, CDR1 is SNHLY and CDR2 is FYNNEI. V was pared by 5 bases and J by 11 bases, with 15 bases between. The CDR3 protein is CASSSQGREAFF. The DNA for the CDR3 is TGTGCCAGCAGTTCACAGGGTCGGGAGGCTTTCTTT.

This chain uses TRBV5-1 with TRBJ2-2; D is uncertain. Germline loops: CDR1 SGHRS, CDR2 YFSETQ. The CDR3 has 14 amino acids. V gave up 5 bases and J gave up 1 base, with 9 bases separating them. CDR3 nucleotide sequence: TGCGCCAGCAGGAGTTTAGGGAACACCGGGGAGCTGTTTTTT. This sequence encodes CASRSLGNTGELFF.

The chain uses TRBV5-4 and TRBJ2-7, with D tentatively TRBD1 (6 bases). The CDR3 contains 15 residues. V lost 2 bases to trimming and J lost 1 base, with 13 bases between them. In germline, CDR1 is SGHNT, CDR2 YYREEE (reference sequence). CDR3 protein: CASSFPGQYSYEQYV. The CDR3 DNA follows: TGTGCCAGCAGCTTTCCAGGACAGTATTCCTACGAGCAGTACGTC.

The chain combines TRBV18 with TRBJ2-3; D is uncertain. V lost 2 bases and J 6 bases, leaving 6 bases between the germline ends. CDR3 size: 12 residues. Germline assignment: CDR1 KGHSH and CDR2 LQKENI. CDR3: CASSPGMDTQYF. The CDR3 DNA is TGTGCCAGCTCACCAGGGATGGATACGCAGTATTTT.

The table lists this clonotype with many counts. This CDR3 is CASSFQGYTGELFF. The CDR3, as DNA: TGCGCCAGCAGCTTCCAGGGCTACACCGGGGAGCTGTTTTTT. This chain joins TRBV5-1 and TRBJ2-2; the D gene is possibly TRBD1 (5 bases). The length of the CDR3 is 14 residues. The V end was cut by 2 bases, the J end by 3 bases, with 8 bases between. CDR1 and CDR2 from the germline V gene are SGHRS and YFSETQ. The full variable domain, with the rest looked up from reference TRBV5-1 and TRBJ2-2, is KAGVTQTPRYLIKTRGQQVTLSCSPISGHRSVSWYQQTPGQGLQFLFEYFSETQRNKGNFPGRFSGRQFSNSRSEMNVSTLELGDSALYLCASSFQGYTGELFFGEGSRLTVL.

The rearrangement uses TRBV7-6 and TRBJ1-2, with D possibly matching TRBD1 (6 bases). Trimming removed 0 bases at V and 2 bases at J, with 13 bases between. Per germline, CDR1 SGHVS and CDR2 FNYEAQ. The CDR3 runs to 16 residues. The CDR3 here is CASSLAQGSINYGYTF. CDR3 in DNA: TGTGCCAGCAGCTTAGCGCAGGGGAGTATCAACTATGGCTACACCTTC.

This clonotype was detected many times. The gene calls are TRBV5-1 and TRBJ2-2; D may be TRBD1 (6 bases). The CDR3 loop spans 13 amino acids. Germline V gene data show CDR1 as SGHRS and CDR2 as YFSETQ. V shed 1 base and J shed 9 bases, with 10 bases lying between them. The CDR3 DNA sequence: TGCGCCAGCAGCTTGAGGGGGATCAGGGAGCTGTTTTTT. Translation gives CASSLRGIRELFF.

This clonotype was observed at least ten times. The chain uses TRBV20-1 and TRBJ2-2; D ambiguous. The CDR3 is 14 amino acids. Trimming removed 0 bases at V and 3 bases at J, with 8 bases between. Germline loops: CDR1 DFQATT, CDR2 SNEGSKA (reference sequence). DNA of the CDR3: TGCAGTGCTAGAGATGCTAGATACACCGGGGAGCTGTTTTTT. This codes for CSARDARYTGELFF.